This T cell receptor (beta chain) is from a study of cytomegalovirus exposure and HLA in healthy donors. For this clone: Its antigen remains unknown.

Study conclusions and caveats: The tendency of first-cohort TCR clusters to co-occur in the approximately 110 validation repertoires was identified by a subsequent analysis.

Per germline, CDR1 MNHEY and CDR2 SVGAGI. The CDR3 length is 13 residues. V was shortened by 6 bases and J by 7 bases, with 12 bases between the two germline ends. The assay was immunoSEQ multiplex PCR, and TCRdb's table has in-frame clones only and misses some. The sample includes 300,000 or so clones, over 75% of them seen just once. Source material: PBMCs. The TCR comes from a man aged 25-40 years in good health and CMV-seronegative. This chain links TRBV6-5 with TRBJ1-4; D remains ambiguous. The CDR3 DNA sequence: TGTGCCAGCAGCCCGGGGTTGGGTGAAAAACTGTTTTTT. This translates into CASSPGLGEKLFF.